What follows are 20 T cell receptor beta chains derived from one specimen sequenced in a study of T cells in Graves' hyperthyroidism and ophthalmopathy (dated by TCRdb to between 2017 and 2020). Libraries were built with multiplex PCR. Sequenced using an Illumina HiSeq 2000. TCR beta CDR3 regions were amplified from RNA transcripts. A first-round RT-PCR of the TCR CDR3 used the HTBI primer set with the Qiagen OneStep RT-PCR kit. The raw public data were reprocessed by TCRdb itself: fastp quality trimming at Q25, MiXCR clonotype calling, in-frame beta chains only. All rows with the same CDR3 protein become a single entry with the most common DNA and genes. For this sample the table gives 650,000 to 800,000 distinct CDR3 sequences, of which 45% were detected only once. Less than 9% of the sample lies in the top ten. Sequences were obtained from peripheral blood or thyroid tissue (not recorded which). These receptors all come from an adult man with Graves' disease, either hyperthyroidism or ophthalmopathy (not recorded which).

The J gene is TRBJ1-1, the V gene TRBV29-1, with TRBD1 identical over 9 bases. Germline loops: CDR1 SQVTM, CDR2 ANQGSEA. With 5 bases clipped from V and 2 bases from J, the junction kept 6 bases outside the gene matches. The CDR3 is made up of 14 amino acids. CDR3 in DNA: TGCAGCGTTCTACAGGGGGCTGCAAACACTGAAGCTTTCTTT. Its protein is CSVLQGAANTEAFF.

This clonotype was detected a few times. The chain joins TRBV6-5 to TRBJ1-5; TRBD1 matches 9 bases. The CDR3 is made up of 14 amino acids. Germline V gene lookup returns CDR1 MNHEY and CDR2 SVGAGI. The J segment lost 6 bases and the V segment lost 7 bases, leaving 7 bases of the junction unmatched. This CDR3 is CASNFDRGSQPQHF. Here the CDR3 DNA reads TGTGCCAGCAATTTCGACAGGGGGAGTCAGCCCCAGCATTTT.

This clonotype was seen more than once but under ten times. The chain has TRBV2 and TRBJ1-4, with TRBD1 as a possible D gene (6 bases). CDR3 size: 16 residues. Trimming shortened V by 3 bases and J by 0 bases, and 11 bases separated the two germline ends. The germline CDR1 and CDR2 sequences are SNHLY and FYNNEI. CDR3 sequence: CASSDRTAATNEKLFF. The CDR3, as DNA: TGTGCCAGCAGTGATCGGACAGCTGCAACTAATGAAAAACTGTTTTTT.

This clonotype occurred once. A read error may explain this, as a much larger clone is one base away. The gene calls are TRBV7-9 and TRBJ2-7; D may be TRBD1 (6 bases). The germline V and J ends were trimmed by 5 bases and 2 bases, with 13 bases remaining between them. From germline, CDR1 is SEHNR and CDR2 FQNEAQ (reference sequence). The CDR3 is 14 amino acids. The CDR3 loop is CASSPRDTPYEQYF. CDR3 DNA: TGTGCCAGCAGCCCCCGGGACACCCCCTACGAGCAGTACTTC.

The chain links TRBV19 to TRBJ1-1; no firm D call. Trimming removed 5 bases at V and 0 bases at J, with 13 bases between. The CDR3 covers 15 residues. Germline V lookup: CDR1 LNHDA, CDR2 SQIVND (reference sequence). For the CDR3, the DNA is TGTGCCAGTAGTCTACACAAAACTTTGAACACTGAAGCTTTCTTT. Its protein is CASSLHKTLNTEAFF.

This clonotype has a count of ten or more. The CDR3 DNA reads TGTGCCAGCAGCCACAGGGCGGCCCAAGAGACCCAGTACTTC. Amino acid sequence: CASSHRAAQETQYF. This chain joins TRBV7-2 and TRBJ2-5, with D possibly being TRBD1 (6 bases). V was trimmed by 5 bases and J by 1 base, leaving 11 bases between them. This CDR3 is 14 amino acids long. CDR1 and CDR2 (germline): SGHTA, FQGNSA.

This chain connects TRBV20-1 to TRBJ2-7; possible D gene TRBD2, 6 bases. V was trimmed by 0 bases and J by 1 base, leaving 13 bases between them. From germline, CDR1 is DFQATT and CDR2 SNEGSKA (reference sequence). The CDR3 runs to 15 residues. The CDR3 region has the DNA TGCAGTGCTAGAGATTGGGCGGGGTCGTCCTACGAGCAGTACTTC. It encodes CSARDWAGSSYEQYF.

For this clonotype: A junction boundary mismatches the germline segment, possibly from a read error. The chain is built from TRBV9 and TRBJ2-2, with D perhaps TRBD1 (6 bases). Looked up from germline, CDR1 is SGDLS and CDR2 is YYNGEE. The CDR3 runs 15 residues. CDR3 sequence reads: CTSSVDSSGVGELFF. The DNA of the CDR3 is TGTACCAGCAGCGTAGACAGCTCAGGGGTCGGGGAGCTGTTTTTT.

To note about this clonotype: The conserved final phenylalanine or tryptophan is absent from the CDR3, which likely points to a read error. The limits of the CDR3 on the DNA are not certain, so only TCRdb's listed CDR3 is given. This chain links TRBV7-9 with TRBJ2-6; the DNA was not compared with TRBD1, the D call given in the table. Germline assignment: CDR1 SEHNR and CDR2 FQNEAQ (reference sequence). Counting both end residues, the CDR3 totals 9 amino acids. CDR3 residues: CASSVVQGA.

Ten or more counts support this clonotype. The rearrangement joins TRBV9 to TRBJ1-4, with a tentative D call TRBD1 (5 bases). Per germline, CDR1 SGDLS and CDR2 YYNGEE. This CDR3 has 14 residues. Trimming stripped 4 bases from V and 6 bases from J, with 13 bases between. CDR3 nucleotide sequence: TGTGCCAGCAGCCGTAGGGGCGCGGATGAAAAACTGTTTTTT. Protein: CASSRRGADEKLFF.

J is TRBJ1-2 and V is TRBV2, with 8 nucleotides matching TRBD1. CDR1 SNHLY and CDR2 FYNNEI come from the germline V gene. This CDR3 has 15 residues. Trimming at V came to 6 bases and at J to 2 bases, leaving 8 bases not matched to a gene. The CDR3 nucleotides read TGTGCCAGCAGGGGTTCCCGGACAGGGAACTATGGCTACACCTTC. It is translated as CASRGSRTGNYGYTF.

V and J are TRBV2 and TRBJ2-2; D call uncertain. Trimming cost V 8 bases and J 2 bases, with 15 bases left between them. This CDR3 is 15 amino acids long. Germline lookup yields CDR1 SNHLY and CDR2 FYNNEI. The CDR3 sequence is CASLHGDSNTGELFF. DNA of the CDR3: TGTGCCAGCCTACATGGGGATAGTAACACCGGGGAGCTGTTTTTT.

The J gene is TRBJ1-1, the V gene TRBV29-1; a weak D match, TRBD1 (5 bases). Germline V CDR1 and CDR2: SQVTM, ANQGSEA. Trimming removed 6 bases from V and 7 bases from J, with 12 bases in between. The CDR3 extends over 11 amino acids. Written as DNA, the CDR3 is TGCAGCGTCGCGGGGGTAGGTGAAGCTTTCTTT. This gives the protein CSVAGVGEAFF.

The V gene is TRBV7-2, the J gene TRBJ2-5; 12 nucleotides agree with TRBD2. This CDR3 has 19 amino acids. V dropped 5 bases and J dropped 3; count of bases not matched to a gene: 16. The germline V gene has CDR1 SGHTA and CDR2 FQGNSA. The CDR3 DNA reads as TGTGCCAGCAGCCCCCAAGGGACTAGCGGGCCCTCTGTGAAAGAGACCCAGTACTTC. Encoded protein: CASSPQGTSGPSVKETQYF.

CDR3 coding DNA: TGTGCTAGTGGTTTCCTCGGCACCACTAATGAAAAACTGTTTTTT. Translation gives CASGFLGTTNEKLFF. The V gene is TRBV12-5, the J gene TRBJ1-4; D unclear. There are 15 residues in the CDR3. CDR1 and CDR2 from the germline V gene are LGHNT and FRNRAP. The V end lost 3 bases, the J end lost 2 bases, and 10 bases lay between the germline ends.

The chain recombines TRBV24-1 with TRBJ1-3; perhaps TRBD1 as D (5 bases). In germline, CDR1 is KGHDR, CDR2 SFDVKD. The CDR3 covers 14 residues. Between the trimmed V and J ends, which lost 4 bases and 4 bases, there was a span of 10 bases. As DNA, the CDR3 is TGTGCCACCAGTGACGGGGCCCGAGGAAACACCATATATTTT. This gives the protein CATSDGARGNTIYF.

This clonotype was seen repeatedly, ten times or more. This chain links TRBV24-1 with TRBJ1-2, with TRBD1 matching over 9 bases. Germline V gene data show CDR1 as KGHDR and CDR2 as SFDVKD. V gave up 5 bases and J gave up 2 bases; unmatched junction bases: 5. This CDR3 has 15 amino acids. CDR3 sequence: CATSGSGQGNYGYTF. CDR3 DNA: TGTGCCACCAGTGGCTCGGGACAGGGCAACTATGGCTACACCTTC.

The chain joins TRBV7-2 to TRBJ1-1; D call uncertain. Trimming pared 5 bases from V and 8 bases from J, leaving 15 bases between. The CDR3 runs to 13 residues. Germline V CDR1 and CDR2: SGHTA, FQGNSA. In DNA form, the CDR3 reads TGTGCCAGCAGCCAAGGGCCCCTTCGGGAAGCTTTCTTT. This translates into CASSQGPLREAFF.

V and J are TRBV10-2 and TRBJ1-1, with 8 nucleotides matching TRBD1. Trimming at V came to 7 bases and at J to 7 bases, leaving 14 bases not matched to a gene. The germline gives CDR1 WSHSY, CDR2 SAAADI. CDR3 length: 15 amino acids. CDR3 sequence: CASTSLFGTGVEAFF. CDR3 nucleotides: TGCGCCAGCACTAGCTTATTCGGGACAGGCGTTGAAGCTTTCTTT.

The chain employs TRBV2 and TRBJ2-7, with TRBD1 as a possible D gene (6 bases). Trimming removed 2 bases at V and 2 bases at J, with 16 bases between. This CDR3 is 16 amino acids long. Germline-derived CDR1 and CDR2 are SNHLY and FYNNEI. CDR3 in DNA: TGTGCCAGCAGTGAATCTCCCCAGGGGCTGGCCTACGAGCAGTACTTC. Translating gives CASSESPQGLAYEQYF.